Each of the 16 T cell receptor beta chains below was sequenced from the same sample in a study of cytomegalovirus exposure and HLA in healthy donors. TCRdb keeps only in-frame clones here, not all; method: immunoSEQ multiplex PCR. The sample contains under 400,000 clones, 70% to 90% of which appear only once. Sequencing was carried out using PBMCs. These TCRs come from a woman aged 18-29 years in good health and CMV-seronegative.

This clone has a single count. This chain uses TRBV6-5 with TRBJ1-4; possibly TRBD1 for D (5 bases). Germline CDR1 reads MNHEY; CDR2 reads SVGAGI. Trimming shortened V by 4 bases and J by 1 base, and 13 bases separated the two germline ends. This CDR3 is 16 amino acids long. For the CDR3, the DNA is TGTGCCAGCAGTTTGCGAGGGAGGGGAACTAATGAAAAACTGTTTTTT. Its protein product is CASSLRGRGTNEKLFF.

The table lists this clone with a count of one. The chain combines TRBV30 with TRBJ2-7; D gene unclear. V was shortened by 0 bases and J by 3 bases, with 6 bases between the two germline ends. CDR1 and CDR2 (germline): GTSNPN, SVGIG (reference sequence). There are 12 residues in the CDR3. The chain's CDR3 is CAWSVSYYEQYF. The CDR3 DNA is TGTGCCTGGAGTGTTTCTTACTACGAGCAGTACTTC.

This clone was seen only once. The chain links TRBV11-2 to TRBJ2-3; tentative D call: TRBD2 (6 bases). The CDR3 is 16 residues long. Trimming pared 3 bases from V and 3 bases from J, leaving 16 bases between. Per the germline V gene, CDR1 is SGHAT and CDR2 is FQNNGV. The CDR3 loop is CASSFTPAGRTDTQYF. The CDR3 DNA is TGTGCCAGCAGCTTCACTCCAGCAGGGAGGACAGATACGCAGTATTTT. The full variable domain, with the rest looked up from reference TRBV11-2 and TRBJ2-3, is EAGVAQSPRYKIIEKRQSVAFWCNPISGHATLYWYQQILGQGPKLLIQFQNNGVVDDSQLPKDRFSAERLKGVDSTLKIQPAKLEDSAVYLCASSFTPAGRTDTQYFGPGTRLTVL.

This clone occurred a few times. CDR3 nucleotide sequence: TGTGCCAGCAGTGAACGGACAGGGATTTTCACTGAAGCTTTCTTT. Amino acids: CASSERTGIFTEAFF. The gene calls are TRBV6-4 and TRBJ1-1; TRBD1 matches at 8 bases. The CDR3 has 15 amino acids. With 3 bases clipped from V and 4 bases from J, the junction kept 7 bases outside the gene matches. The germline gives CDR1 MRHNA, CDR2 SNTAGT.

This clone was counted once. This chain uses TRBV30 with TRBJ1-1, with D maybe TRBD1 (5 bases). The CDR3 has 15 amino acids. V lost 2 bases, J lost 3 bases, and 16 bases lay in between. Germline loops: CDR1 GTSNPN, CDR2 SVGIG (reference sequence). CDR3 coding DNA: TGTGCCTGGAGTTTAATTGGTGGGGGGTACACTGAAGCTTTCTTT. Translating gives CAWSLIGGGYTEAFF.

The chain is built from TRBV30 and TRBJ1-6; 10 positions match TRBD1. CDR3 length equals 15 residues. CDR1 is GTSNPN, CDR2 SVGIG, per germline (reference sequence). With V trimmed by 2 bases and J by 6 bases, 4 bases remained unmatched. CDR3 region: CAWSTRDRGNSPLHF. In nucleotides, the CDR3 is TGTGCCTGGAGTACCCGGGACAGGGGTAATTCACCCCTCCACTTT.

Of note for this clone: Other nucleotide sequences from this sample produce the same CDR3. The gene calls are TRBV28 and TRBJ1-5; no firm D call. V gave up 3 bases and J gave up 0 bases, with 9 bases separating them. Germline V gene data show CDR1 as MDHEN and CDR2 as SYDVKM. The CDR3 runs to 15 residues. CDR3 loop: CASSLGSYSNQPQHF. The CDR3 coding sequence is TGTGCCAGCAGTTTGGGCAGCTATAGCAATCAGCCCCAGCATTTT.

The rearrangement uses TRBV6-1 and TRBJ1-3; D is undetermined. The CDR3 sequence is 15 residues long. Trimming left V 6 bases short and J 0 bases short, with 12 bases between. Germline CDR1 and CDR2: MNHNS and SASEGT. The CDR3 protein is CASRSRDLSGNTIYF. CDR3 nucleotides: TGTGCCAGCAGATCTAGAGACCTCTCTGGAAACACCATATATTTT.

V is TRBV7-8 and J is TRBJ1-2, with D maybe TRBD1 (6 bases). This CDR3 region has 15 residues. Trimming took 1 base from V and 4 from J, leaving 13 bases between them. Germline CDR1 is SGHVS and CDR2 is FQNEAQ. The CDR3 loop reads CASSLGDTRAYGYTF. CDR3 sequence (DNA): TGTGCCAGCAGCTTAGGGGACACTAGGGCCTATGGCTACACCTTC.

J is TRBJ2-3 and V is TRBV11-3; D is uncertain. V lost 1 base to trimming and J lost 8 bases, with 19 bases between them. Per the germline V gene, CDR1 is SGHNT and CDR2 is YENEEA. The CDR3 spans 16 residues. As DNA, the CDR3 is TGTGCCAGCAGCTTAGGAAACGACCTAGGAACGGGTACGCAGTATTTT. Its protein product is CASSLGNDLGTGTQYF. The complete variable domain, with remaining parts taken from reference TRBV11-3 and TRBJ2-3, reads EAGVVQSPRYKIIEKKQPVAFWCNPISGHNTLYWYLQNLGQGPELLIRYENEEAVDDSQLPKDRFSAERLKGVDSTLKIQPAELGDSAVYLCASSLGNDLGTGTQYFGPGTRLTVL.

The chain couples TRBV6-5 to TRBJ2-7, with 7 bases matching TRBD1. V dropped 4 bases and J dropped 5; count of bases not matched to a gene: 14. This CDR3 comprises 16 residues. Looked up from germline, CDR1 is MNHEY and CDR2 is SVGAGI. For the CDR3, the DNA is TGTGCCAGCAGTTTCAGCCTTCCTCACAGGGGAAACGAGCAGTACTTC. Residues: CASSFSLPHRGNEQYF.

The V gene is TRBV28, the J gene TRBJ1-3; D perhaps matches TRBD1 (5 bases). The V end was cut by 7 bases, the J end by 3 bases, with 7 bases between. The CDR3 has 12 amino acids. CDR1 and CDR2 from the germline V gene are MDHEN and SYDVKM. In DNA, the CDR3 is TGTGCCAGCATTACAGGTGGAAACACCATATATTTT. This gives the protein CASITGGNTIYF.

This chain joins TRBV19 and TRBJ1-6; no firm D call. This CDR3 is 17 amino acids long. CDR1 is LNHDA, CDR2 SQIVND, per germline (reference sequence). The V end lost 3 bases, the J end lost 8 bases, and 20 bases lay between the germline ends. CDR3 protein: CASSIVGGSYLDSPLHF. The CDR3, as DNA: TGTGCCAGTAGTATCGTCGGCGGGTCGTATCTGGATTCACCCCTCCACTTT.

V and J are TRBV27 and TRBJ2-1, with no clear D. Germline loops: CDR1 MNHEY, CDR2 SMNVEV (reference sequence). Trimming removed 2 bases from V and 6 bases from J, with 8 bases in between. The CDR3 is 13 residues long. The CDR3 sequence: CASSLDRGNEQFF. The CDR3 nucleotides read TGTGCCAGCAGTTTAGACCGCGGCAATGAGCAGTTCTTC.

This rearrangement joins TRBV25-1 to TRBJ1-4; the D gene is possibly TRBD1 (5 bases). This CDR3 spans 16 amino acids. V was cut by 2 bases and J by 1 base, with 11 bases left in between. The germline V gene encodes CDR1 MGHDK and CDR2 SYGVNS. CDR3: CASSEDWGETNEKLFF. CDR3 nucleotides: TGTGCCAGCAGTGAAGATTGGGGGGAAACTAATGAAAAACTGTTTTTT.

The V and J genes are TRBV27 and TRBJ2-3; the D gene is possibly TRBD2 (6 bases). The V and J ends lost 4 bases and 4 bases respectively, with 15 bases between them. This CDR3 spans 15 amino acids. From germline, CDR1 is MNHEY and CDR2 SMNVEV (reference sequence). CDR3 nucleotides: TGTGCCAGCAGTTCCCCTCGCCCGGGGGCAGATACGCAGTATTTT. As protein: CASSSPRPGADTQYF.